This entry is about one T cell receptor beta chain. The antigen remains unidentified. The length of the CDR3 is 15 residues. Trimming shortened V by 4 bases and J by 3 bases, and 13 bases separated the two germline ends. The record originates from a study of T-cell memory formation after mild COVID-19. Study-wide results and caveats: Clones that shrank (day 15 to 85) were balanced CD4/CD8, whereas later expanders leaned CD4+. That cross-reactive memory joined was suggested by some responding clones appearing in pre-infection memory. Confirmation of SARS-CoV-2 specificity was lacking for second-wave clones peaking day 37.

Constant-segment primers were used for 5'RACE, and the resulting TCR alpha and TCR beta cDNA libraries carried sample barcodes and UMIs. TCRdb reprocessed the 5' RACE reads via MiXCR and lists one record per CDR3 protein. This table holds about 560,000 distinct CDR3 sequences, approximately 15% found once. The chain links TRBV12-3 or TRBV12-4 to TRBJ1-3; no clear D. The sequenced material came from PBMCs or a T cell subset sorted from them (not recorded which). This receptor was taken from an adult woman who had mild COVID-19 (a few samples of this study predate the infection). Cell type and time point are not known. CDR3 nucleotide sequence: TGTGCCAGCAGTTCCCAGACAAGTTTTGGAAACACCATATATTTT. Its protein is CASSSQTSFGNTIYF.